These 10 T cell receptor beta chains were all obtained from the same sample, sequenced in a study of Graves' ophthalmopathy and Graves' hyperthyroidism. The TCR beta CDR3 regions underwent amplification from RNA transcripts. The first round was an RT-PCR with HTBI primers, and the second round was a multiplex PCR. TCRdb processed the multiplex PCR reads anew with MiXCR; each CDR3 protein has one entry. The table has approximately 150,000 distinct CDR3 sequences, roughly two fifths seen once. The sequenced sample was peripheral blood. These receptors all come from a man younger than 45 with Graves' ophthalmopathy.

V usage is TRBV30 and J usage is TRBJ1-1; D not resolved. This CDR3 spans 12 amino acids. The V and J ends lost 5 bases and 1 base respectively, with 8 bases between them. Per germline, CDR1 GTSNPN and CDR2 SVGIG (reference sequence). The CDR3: CAWGNSNTEAFF. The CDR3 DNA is TGTGCCTGGGGGAATTCGAACACTGAAGCTTTCTTT. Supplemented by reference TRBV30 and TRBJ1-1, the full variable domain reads SQTIHQWPATLVQPVGSPLSLECTVEGTSNPNLYWYRQAAGRGLQLLFYSVGIGQISSEVPQNLSASRPQDRQFILSSKKLLLSDSGFYLCAWGNSNTEAFFGQGTRLTVV.

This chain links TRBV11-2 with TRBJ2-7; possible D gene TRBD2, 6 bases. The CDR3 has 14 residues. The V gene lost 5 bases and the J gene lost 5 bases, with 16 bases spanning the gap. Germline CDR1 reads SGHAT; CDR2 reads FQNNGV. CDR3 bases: TGTGCCAGCAGCCCGAGGCTAGCGATCCACGAGCAGTACTTC. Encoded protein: CASSPRLAIHEQYF.

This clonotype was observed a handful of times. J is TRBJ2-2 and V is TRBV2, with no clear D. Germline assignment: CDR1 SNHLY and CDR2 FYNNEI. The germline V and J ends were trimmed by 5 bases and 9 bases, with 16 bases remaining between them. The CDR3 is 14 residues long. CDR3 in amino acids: CASSPRPPVRELFF. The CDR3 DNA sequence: TGTGCCAGCAGTCCTAGACCTCCTGTGCGGGAGCTGTTTTTT. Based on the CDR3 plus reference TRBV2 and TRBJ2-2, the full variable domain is EPEVTQTPSHQVTQMGQEVILRCVPISNHLYFYWYRQILGQKVEFLVSFYNNEISEKSEIFDDQFSVERPDGSNFTLKIRSTKLEDSAMYFCASSPRPPVRELFFGEGSRLTVL.

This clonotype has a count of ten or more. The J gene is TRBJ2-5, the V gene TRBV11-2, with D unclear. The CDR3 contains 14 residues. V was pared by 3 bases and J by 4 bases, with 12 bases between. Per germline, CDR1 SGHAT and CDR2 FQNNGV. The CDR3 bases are TGTGCCAGCAGCTTGGGAAGGTTAGGAGAGACCCAGTACTTC. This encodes CASSLGRLGETQYF.

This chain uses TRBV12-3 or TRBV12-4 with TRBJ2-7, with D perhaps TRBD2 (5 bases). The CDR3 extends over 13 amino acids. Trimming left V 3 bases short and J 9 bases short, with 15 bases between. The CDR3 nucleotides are TGTGCCAGCAGTTTTAAAACGCGGGTCGGGCAGTACTTC. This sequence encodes CASSFKTRVGQYF.

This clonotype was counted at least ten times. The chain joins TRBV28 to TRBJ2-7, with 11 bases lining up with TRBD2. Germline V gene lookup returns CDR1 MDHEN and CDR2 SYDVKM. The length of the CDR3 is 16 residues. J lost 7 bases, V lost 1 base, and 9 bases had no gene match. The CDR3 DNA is TGTGCCAGCAGTTTATTAACTAGCGGGAGTCTAAGGGAGCAGTACTTC. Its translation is CASSLLTSGSLREQYF.

The CDR3 DNA reads as TGTGCCAGCAGTTCGAAATTACGGAGCACTGAAGCTTTCTTT. The encoded protein is CASSSKLRSTEAFF. The chain has TRBV12-3 or TRBV12-4 and TRBJ1-1; no clear D gene. The CDR3 spans 14 residues. V was pared by 4 bases and J by 4 bases, with 13 bases between.

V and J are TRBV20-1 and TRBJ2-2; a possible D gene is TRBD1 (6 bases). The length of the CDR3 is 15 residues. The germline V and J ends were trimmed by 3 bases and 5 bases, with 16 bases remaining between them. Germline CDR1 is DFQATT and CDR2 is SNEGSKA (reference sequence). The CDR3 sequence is CSASPPRGTTGELFF. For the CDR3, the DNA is TGCAGTGCTAGCCCGCCCAGGGGCACTACCGGGGAGCTGTTTTTT.

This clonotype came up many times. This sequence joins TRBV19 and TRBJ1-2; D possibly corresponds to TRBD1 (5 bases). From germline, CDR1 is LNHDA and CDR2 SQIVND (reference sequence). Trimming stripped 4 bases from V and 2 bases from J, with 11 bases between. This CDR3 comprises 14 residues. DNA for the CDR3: TGTGCCAGTAGTACCGGGACCGCGAACTATGGCTACACCTTC. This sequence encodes CASSTGTANYGYTF. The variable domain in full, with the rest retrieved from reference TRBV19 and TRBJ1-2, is DGGITQSPKYLFRKEGQNVTLSCEQNLNHDAMYWYRQDPGQGLRLIYYSQIVNDFQKGDIAEGYSVSREKKESFPLTVTSAQKNPTAFYLCASSTGTANYGYTFGSGTRLTVV.

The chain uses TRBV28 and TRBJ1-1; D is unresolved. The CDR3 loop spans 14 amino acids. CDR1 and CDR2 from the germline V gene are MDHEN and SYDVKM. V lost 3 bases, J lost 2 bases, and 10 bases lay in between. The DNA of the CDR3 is TGTGCCAGCAGTTTCCTACAGCCAAACACTGAAGCTTTCTTT. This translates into CASSFLQPNTEAFF.